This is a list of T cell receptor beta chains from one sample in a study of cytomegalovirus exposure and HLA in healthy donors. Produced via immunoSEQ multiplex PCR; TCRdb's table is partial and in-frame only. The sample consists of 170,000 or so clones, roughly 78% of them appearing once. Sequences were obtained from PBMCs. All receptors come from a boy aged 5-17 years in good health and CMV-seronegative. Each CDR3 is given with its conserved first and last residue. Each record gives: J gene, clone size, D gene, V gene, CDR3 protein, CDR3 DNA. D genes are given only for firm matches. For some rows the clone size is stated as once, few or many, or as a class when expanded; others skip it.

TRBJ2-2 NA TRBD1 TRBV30 CAWDSPGQGNTGELFF TGTGCCTGGGACTCTCCGGGACAGGGTAACACCGGGGAGCTGTTTTTT
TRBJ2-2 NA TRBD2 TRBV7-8 CASSYTSGRAWSGELFF TGTGCCAGCAGCTACACTAGCGGGAGGGCCTGGAGCGGGGAGCTGTTTTTT
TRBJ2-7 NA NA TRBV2 CATPRGNYEQYF TGTGCCACCCCAAGGGGAAACTACGAGCAGTACTTC
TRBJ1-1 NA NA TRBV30 CAWSVPRGNTEAFF TGTGCCTGGAGTGTCCCCAGGGGGAACACTGAAGCTTTCTTT
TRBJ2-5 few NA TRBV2 CASFLAQETQYF TGTGCCAGCTTTCTAGCTCAAGAGACCCAGTACTTC
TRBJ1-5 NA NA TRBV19 CASTMSSGAAQPQHF TGTGCCAGTACTATGAGTTCAGGGGCCGCTCAGCCCCAGCATTTT
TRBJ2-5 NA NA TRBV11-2 CASSFARETQYF TGTGCCAGCAGCTTTGCCAGGGAGACCCAGTACTTC
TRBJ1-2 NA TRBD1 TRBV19 CASSIADRETNGYTF TGTGCCAGTAGTATAGCGGACAGGGAAACCAATGGCTACACCTTC
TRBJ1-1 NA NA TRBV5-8 CASSLVRSNSMNTEAFF TGTGCCAGCAGCTTGGTTCGGTCAAACTCAATGAACACTGAAGCTTTCTTT
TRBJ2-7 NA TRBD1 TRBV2 CASRDRVQTYEQYF TGTGCCAGTAGGGACAGGGTTCAAACCTACGAGCAGTACTTC
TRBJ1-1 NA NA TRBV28 CASSFAGSSRTEAFF TGTGCCAGCAGCTTTGCAGGGTCCAGCCGGACTGAAGCTTTCTTT
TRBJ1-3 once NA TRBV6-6 CASSYPDRSGNTIYF TGTGCCAGCAGTTACCCCGACAGGTCCGGAAACACCATATATTTT
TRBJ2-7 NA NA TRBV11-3 CASSFSGSLSYEQYF TGTGCCAGCAGCTTTTCAGGCTCGCTGTCCTACGAGCAGTACTTC
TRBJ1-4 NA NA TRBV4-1 CASSQLGSEKLFF TGCGCCAGCAGCCAACTTGGGAGTGAAAAACTGTTTTTT
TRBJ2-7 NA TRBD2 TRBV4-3 CASSQWLAGGEQYF TGCGCCAGCAGCCAATGGCTAGCGGGAGGCGAGCAGTACTTC
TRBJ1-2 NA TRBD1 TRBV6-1 CASSPGQGVSYGYTF TGTGCCAGCAGCCCCGGACAGGGCGTAAGCTATGGCTACACCTTC
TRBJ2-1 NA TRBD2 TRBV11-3 CASSSPSGNLYNEQFF TGTGCCAGCAGCTCACCTAGCGGGAACCTATACAATGAGCAGTTCTTC
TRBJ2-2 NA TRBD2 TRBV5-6 CASSPTGLAGESGELFF TGTGCCAGCAGCCCGACGGGACTAGCGGGGGAGTCCGGGGAGCTGTTTTTT
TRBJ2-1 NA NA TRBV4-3 CASSRDTSSYNEQFF TGCGCCAGCAGCCGGGACACTAGCTCCTACAATGAGCAGTTCTTC
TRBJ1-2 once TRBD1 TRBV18 CASSTMAGTGNNYGYTF TGTGCCAGCTCTACCATGGCGGGGACAGGGAACAACTATGGCTACACCTTC
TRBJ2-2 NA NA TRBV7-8 CASSPQGTGELFF TGTGCCAGCAGCCCGCAGGGTACCGGGGAGCTGTTTTTT
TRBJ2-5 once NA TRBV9 CASSVEAGGGGTQYF TGTGCCAGCAGCGTAGAGGCAGGGGGAGGAGGGACCCAGTACTTC
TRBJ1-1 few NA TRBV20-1 CSAALGQEAFF TGCAGTGCCGCGTTGGGGCAGGAAGCTTTCTTT
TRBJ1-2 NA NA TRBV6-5 CASSPTGPYGYTF TGTGCCAGCAGTCCTACAGGGCCCTATGGCTACACCTTC
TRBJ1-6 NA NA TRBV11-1 CASSLDGYNSPLHF TGTGCCAGCAGCTTAGACGGTTATAATTCACCCCTCCACTTT
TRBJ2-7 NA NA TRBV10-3 CAISQGVEQYF TGTGCCATCAGTCAAGGGGTCGAGCAGTACTTC
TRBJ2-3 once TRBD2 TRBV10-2 CASRPGLAGGADTQYF TGCGCCAGCAGGCCGGGACTAGCGGGAGGGGCAGATACGCAGTATTTT
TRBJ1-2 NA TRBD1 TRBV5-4 CAARSSGTGARRTF TGTGCCGCAAGAAGTTCCGGGACAGGGGCTCGACGGACCTTC